A single TCR beta chain is shown here with its context. The target antigen is unknown. There are 14 residues in the CDR3. CDR1 GTSNPN and CDR2 SVGIG come from the germline V gene (reference sequence). With V trimmed by 5 bases and J by 3 bases, 3 bases remained unmatched. The sample belongs to a study of shared clonotypes between healthy human individuals. Whole-study findings and limits: In this cohort, only blood was sampled, and tissue repertoires likely differ.

Sequencing used immunoSEQ multiplex PCR; TCRdb keeps in-frame clones, though not all of them. Seen here are 1 million to 1.3 million clones, 70% to 80% observed once, and the top ten hold 0.5% to 0.65%. The chain joins TRBV30 to TRBJ2-5, with 13 positions matching TRBD2. The receptor comes from a man aged 18 to 30 in good health. Some clones in this sample may be carry-over from other donors' samples. Input material: memory CD4+ T cells from PBMCs. Subset noted: CD45RA-negative fraction. For the CDR3, the DNA is TGTGCCTGGCGGACTAGCGGGAGTAAAGAGACCCAGTACTTC. It codes for CAWRTSGSKETQYF.